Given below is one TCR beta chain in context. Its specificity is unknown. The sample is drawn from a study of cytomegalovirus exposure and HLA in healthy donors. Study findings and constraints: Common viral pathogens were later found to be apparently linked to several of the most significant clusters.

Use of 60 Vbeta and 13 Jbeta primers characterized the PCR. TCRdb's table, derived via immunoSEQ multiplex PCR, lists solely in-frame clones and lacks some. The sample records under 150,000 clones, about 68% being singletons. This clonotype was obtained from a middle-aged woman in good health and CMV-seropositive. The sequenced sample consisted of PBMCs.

The CDR3 DNA follows: TGCGCCAGCAGCCAAGCAGGCGGGGGGGCAGGGAATTGGAATGAGCAGTTCTTC. It codes for CASSQAGGGAGNWNEQFF. The genes are TRBV4-3 and TRBJ2-1; 9 bases line up with TRBD2. This CDR3 has 18 residues. Germline values: CDR1 LGHNA, CDR2 YSLEER. The V gene end was trimmed by 1 base and the J gene end by 7 bases; junction bases not matched to a gene: 14.